This TCR beta chain was identified during a study of CD8 T cells in ankylosing spondylitis. Deletions cut 7 bases from V and 6 bases from J, with 17 bases between. CDR1 is SGHDT, CDR2 YYEEEE, per germline. There are 14 residues in the CDR3. Findings and limits, study-wide: Within ankylosing spondylitis blood, a TCR beta motif made up of several highly homologous variants appeared to be characteristic.

A few counts support this clonotype. Antigen unknown. A single record per CDR3 protein comes from TCRdb applying MiXCR to the 5' RACE reads. Of 700,000 to 850,000 distinct CDR3 sequences listed, over 9.5% were seen once; the top ten hold about 0.5%. The chain recombines TRBV5-6 with TRBJ2-1; TRBD1 is a possible D gene (5 bases). This TCR derives from a male donor with ankylosing spondylitis. The sample consisted of blood, either unsorted or a sorted T cell fraction (not recorded which). CDR3 nucleotide sequence: TGTGCCAGCGGCTCAGGGTGGGCTGGCAATGAGCAGTTCTTC. Translated: CASGSGWAGNEQFF.